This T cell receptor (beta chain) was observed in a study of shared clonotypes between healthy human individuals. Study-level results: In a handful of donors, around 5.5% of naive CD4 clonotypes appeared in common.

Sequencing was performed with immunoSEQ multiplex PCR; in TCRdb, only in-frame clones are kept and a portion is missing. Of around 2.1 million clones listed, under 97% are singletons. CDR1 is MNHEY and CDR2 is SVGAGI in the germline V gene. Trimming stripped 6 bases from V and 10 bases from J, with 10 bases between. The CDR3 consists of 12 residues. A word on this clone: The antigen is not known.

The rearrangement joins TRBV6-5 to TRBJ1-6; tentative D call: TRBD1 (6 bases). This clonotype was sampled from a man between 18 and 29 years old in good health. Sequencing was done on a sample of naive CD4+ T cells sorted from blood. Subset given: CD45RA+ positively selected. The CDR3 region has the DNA TGTGCCAGCAGATCCACAGGGTCACCCCTCCACTTT. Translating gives CASRSTGSPLHF.